This record concerns one T cell receptor beta chain sequence. Its antigen remains unidentified. It has no much larger one-base neighbor in the sample; base qualities were not kept. Sample time point, as interpreted from the label and publication: baseline before first vaccination. Vaccinee samples were obtained from the UK trials COV001 and COV002, which included a single-blind randomized controlled phase 2/3 trial of AZD1222 (ChAdOx1 nCoV-19) in healthy adults. Trial participant PBMC samples were collected at day 0 and day 28 after the second dose for TCRbeta chain sequencing. These data are taken from a study of T cell responses to AZD1222 COVID-19 vaccine (dated by TCRdb to the early 2020s). Regarding the research as a whole: Because spike-specific TCR depth and breadth did not differ between the two schedules, AZD1222 recipients who got a second dose at roughly 4 weeks were pooled with those who got a second dose at roughly 12 weeks. TCR sequencing was performed for fewer than 250 trial participants, of whom 207 were given two doses of AZD1222 and around 26 were given two doses of MenACWY control vaccine. Trial participants were enrolled by age into subgroups of 18-55, 56-69 and 70-plus years, and around 150, 29 and 61 TCR-sequenced participants, respectively, were included in these subgroups.

Paper-wide results and their limitations: Spike-specific TCR breadth and depth rose significantly after two AZD1222 doses compared with day 0 and with MenACWY recipients. Vaccine-associated CD4 TCRs spanned the whole spike protein, with dominant responses in regions 160-218 and 743-854. In the small 56-69-year group, the increase in depth fell short of significance, most likely because of low power. Epitopes outside the regions mutated in the B.1.351 and B.1.1.7 variants were reportedly recognized by nearly half of the unique spike-specific TCRs. Only 5 to 7 AZD1222 recipients were SARS-CoV-2 seropositive at baseline, limiting conclusions about previously exposed vaccinees. Because no samples from the day 14 peak response were available, repertoires could be characterized only after the peak T cell response. Most participants were white British and females outnumbered males, and the authors suggested that clonal diversity may have been underestimated.

The CDR3 regions of human TCRbeta chains were subjected to immunosequencing. As for how the authors treated the data: TCRs in the repertoires were compared against a reference library of SARS-CoV-2-specific TCRs that had been generated with the MIRA antigen-specificity platform. Breadth meant the fraction of unique TCRs that were SARS-CoV-2-associated, whereas depth meant the fraction of total T cells that were SARS-CoV-2-associated. Each spike-specific TCR was assigned to its reactive spike region and to a CD4 or CD8 class using the MIRA data. Log10-transformed breadth and depth values were compared by one-way ANOVA with Sidak's multiple comparisons tests. TCRdb limited this immuneACCESS table to in-frame rearrangements with V and J called. A share of clones is missing; checked studies link under half to unresolved V genes, and the rest is unexplained. For V, J and clone size, that table is used; D and trimming come from the DNA. The table for this sample lists roughly 190,000 clones; 80% to 95% of them were counted only once. The ten top clones hold 1% to 1.5% of the sample.

The TCR was taken from an adult in good health. Sequenced here: peripheral blood, sampled on day 0 of AZD1222 vaccination.

CDR3 region: CASSLLAGGYEQYF. The DNA sequence is TGTGCCAGCAGTTTACTAGCGGGGGGCTACGAGCAGTACTTC. The chain is made from TRBV28 and TRBJ2-7; the central 11 bases match TRBD2. V is pruned by 2 bases and J by 3 bases, leaving 0 bases of the junction without a gene match. Including cysteine and phenylalanine, the CDR3 has 14 amino acids. Here the CDR3 DNA is all that survives: 42 bases in frame from base 1. CDR1 MDHEN and CDR2 SYDVKM are derived from the germline V gene.